Presented here are 2 T cell receptor beta chains from one specimen sequenced in a study of regulatory T cells in long-lasting Graves disease. Investigators prepared the TCR beta libraries by applying iRepertoire HTBI primers and Arm-PCR of CDR3 regions. In TCRdb, the multiplex PCR reads were re-called with MiXCR into one record per CDR3 protein. The sample contains hundreds of thousands of distinct CDR3 sequences, about a sixth of which appear only once. The time point was: newly diagnosed GD, antithyroid drugs for less than 3 months. The TCR library was made from RNA that had been extracted from PBMCs in TRIzol. The same sample was also studied in work on T cells in Graves' hyperthyroidism and ophthalmopathy.

The specimen comprised peripheral blood mononuclear cells (PBMCs), sampled at new diagnosis, from a patient treated with antithyroid drugs. Receptors originate from a man between 40 and 49 years old with Graves disease.

Ten or more counts support this clonotype. V gene TRBV12-3 or TRBV12-4 combines with J gene TRBJ2-1; TRBD1 matches 9 bases. The V gene end was trimmed by 5 bases and the J gene end by 12 bases; junction bases not matched to a gene: 5. The CDR3 totals 12 residues. The CDR3 here is CASSGDREGQFF. Here the CDR3 DNA reads TGTGCCAGCAGTGGGGACAGGGAGGGGCAGTTCTTC.

Turning to this clonotype: One junction end disagrees with the germline gene, perhaps due to a read error. This CDR3 is CASSYSGGPSYGQYF. CDR3 bases: TGTGCCAGCAGTTATAGCGGGGGCCCCTCCTACGGGCAGTACTTC. The chain joins TRBV27 to TRBJ2-7, with 9 bases aligning to TRBD2. Germline CDR1 reads MNHEY; CDR2 reads SMNVEV (reference sequence). The CDR3 is made up of 15 amino acids.